A selection of T cell receptor beta chains follows, all from one sample in a study of CD8+ T cells in alopecia areata. Sequencing used immunoSEQ multiplex PCR; TCRdb keeps in-frame clones, though not all of them. The sample yields about 140,000 clones, 45% to 60% seen once. The sequenced sample consisted of CD4+ T cells sorted from blood. The receptors come from a human donor in good health. Both conserved end residues are trimmed from each CDR3.

>TRBJ1-1|TRBV29-1
SVRQGQNTEAF
>TRBJ1-1|TRBV29-1
SVVGSATEAF
>TRBJ2-6|TRBV5-6
ASLRESGANVLT
>TRBJ2-5|TRBV29-1
SVERGGETQY
>TRBJ2-2|TRBV28
ASSAPAVGTGELF
>TRBJ1-2|TRBV30
AWSVRENYGYT
>TRBJ1-2|TRBV19
ASSKGGWFDYGYT
>TRBJ1-5|TRBV28
ASSPRARGKNQPQH
>TRBJ2-7|TRBV30
AWRIIRLAGEQY
>TRBJ1-1|TRBV19
ASRTDGGLMNTEAF
>TRBJ2-1|TRBV29-1
SVEKGSSYNEQF
>TRBJ2-7|TRBV23-1
ASRDRDAEQY
>TRBJ2-7|TRBV29-1
SVVGERAGRLEYEQY
>TRBJ2-1|TRBV6-1
ASSGLSGGYNEQF
>TRBJ1-2|TRBV29-1
SVEVVRENGYT
>TRBJ2-5|TRBV5-1
ASSLLTSGSVETQY
>TRBJ2-3|TRBV4-1
ASSHRLTSGHFTDTQY
>TRBJ2-4|TRBV9
ASSVGDVNIQY
>TRBJ2-3|TRBV30
AWSVLRSGRSTDTQY
>TRBJ2-4|TRBV5-6
ASSGPLWEDIQY
>TRBJ2-6|TRBV25-1
ASSETRGRANVLT
>TRBJ1-2|TRBV20-1
SARTSYT
>TRBJ1-5|TRBV7-9
ASSRAPSANQPQH
>TRBJ2-7|TRBV7-2
ASSLDPYRRDRGPEQY
>TRBJ2-2|TRBV7-2
ASSISQGTGELF
>TRBJ2-7|TRBV5-1
ASSSFRGDEQY
>TRBJ2-7|TRBV19
ASSRTSGRGEQY
>TRBJ2-7|TRBV7-9
ASSFLAGGQAYEQY